A selection of T cell receptor beta chains follows, all from one sample in a study of regulatory T cells in long-lasting Graves disease. Using its own MiXCR run on the multiplex PCR reads, TCRdb lists one record per CDR3 protein. The table has a few hundred thousand distinct CDR3 sequences, about 15% seen once. These data were likewise used in another study, on T cells in Graves' hyperthyroidism and ophthalmopathy.

This sample comprised peripheral blood mononuclear cells (PBMCs), obtained at new diagnosis, from a patient treated with antithyroid drugs. The receptors stem from a woman aged 40 to 55 with Graves disease. The CDR3 runs from the conserved cysteine through the conserved F or W. The order of the fields is J gene, V gene, D gene, clone size, CDR3 protein, CDR3 DNA. A D gene is named only where the DNA matches it firmly. Size tells how often a clone was seen (once, few, many) or the class of an expanded clone, and some rows leave it out.

J: TRBJ2-2; V: TRBV30; D: -; size: many; CDR3: CAWSAGVRNTGELFF; DNA: TGTGCCTGGAGTGCGGGAGTCAGGAACACCGGGGAGCTGTTTTTT
J: TRBJ2-1; V: TRBV11-3; D: -; size: few; CDR3: CASSLEAGSYNEQFF; DNA: TGTGCCAGCAGCTTAGAGGCGGGCTCCTACAATGAGCAGTTCTTC
J: TRBJ2-1; V: TRBV7-7; D: -; size: -; CDR3: CASSSSPGDGYNEQFF; DNA: TGTGCTAGCAGCTCGAGCCCGGGGGACGGATACAATGAGCAGTTCTTC
J: TRBJ1-2; V: TRBV28; D: -; size: few; CDR3: CASTSPRRGNYGYTF; DNA: TGTGCCAGCACCTCTCCGCGTAGGGGAAACTATGGCTACACCTTC
J: TRBJ1-5; V: TRBV13; D: -; size: -; CDR3: CANSRWGPGNQPQHF; DNA: TGTGCCAACAGTAGATGGGGGCCTGGCAATCAGCCCCAGCATTTT
J: TRBJ2-1; V: TRBV5-1; D: -; size: many; CDR3: CASSPASTDGVGNEQFF; DNA: TGCGCCAGCAGCCCTGCTAGCACCGATGGGGTGGGGAATGAGCAGTTCTTC
J: TRBJ2-2; V: TRBV11-1; D: -; size: many; CDR3: CASSLASTGELFF; DNA: TGTGCCAGCAGCTTAGCGTCCACCGGGGAGCTGTTTTTT
J: TRBJ2-5; V: TRBV20-1; D: -; size: many; CDR3: CSAEGGGKETQYF; DNA: TGCAGTGCAGAGGGGGGAGGGAAAGAGACCCAGTACTTC
J: TRBJ1-2; V: TRBV19; D: -; size: -; CDR3: CASSIEGPRSNYGYTF; DNA: TGTGCCAGTAGTATTGAGGGGCCGAGATCTAACTATGGCTACACCTTC
J: TRBJ2-7; V: TRBV9; D: -; size: many; CDR3: CASSVGPGGSYEQYF; DNA: TGTGCCAGCAGCGTAGGCCCAGGGGGGTCTTACGAGCAGTACTTC
J: TRBJ1-2; V: TRBV6-2/TRBV6-3; D: -; size: -; CDR3: CASSYGGAGYTF; DNA: TGTGCCAGCAGTTACGGGGGAGCGGGCTACACCTTC
J: TRBJ1-1; V: TRBV4-3; D: -; size: few; CDR3: CASSISPYALKTEAFF; DNA: TGCGCCAGCAGCATAAGCCCCTATGCTTTGAAAACTGAAGCTTTCTTT
J: TRBJ2-7; V: TRBV5-1; D: TRBD1; size: many; CDR3: CASGGESGTGPSQEYF; DNA: TGCGCCAGCGGGGGCGAATCGGGGACAGGACCTTCACAAGAGTACTTC
J: TRBJ1-5; V: TRBV28; D: -; size: many; CDR3: CASSSGMDRDNQPQHF; DNA: TGTGCCAGCAGTTCGGGGATGGACCGAGACAATCAGCCCCAGCATTTT
J: TRBJ2-1; V: TRBV20-1; D: TRBD2; size: many; CDR3: CSARILAGSYNEQFF; DNA: TGCAGTGCTAGAATACTAGCGGGATCCTACAATGAGCAGTTCTTC
J: TRBJ2-3; V: TRBV13; D: -; size: many; CDR3: CASSSRGGTDTQYF; DNA: TGTGCCAGCAGCTCTCGAGGGGGCACAGATACGCAGTATTTT
J: TRBJ1-1; V: TRBV18; D: TRBD1; size: -; CDR3: CASSPRPGTGSNTEAFF; DNA: TGTGCCAGCTCACCCCGTCCCGGGACAGGGTCCAACACTGAAGCTTTCTTT
J: TRBJ2-1; V: TRBV5-1; D: TRBD2; size: -; CDR3: CASSAGGLAGGFYNEQFF; DNA: TGCGCCAGCTCCGCCGGGGGACTAGCGGGAGGTTTCTACAATGAGCAGTTCTTC
J: TRBJ1-2; V: TRBV4-1; D: -; size: -; CDR3: CASSQLFQGGPNYGYTF; DNA: TGCGCCAGCAGCCAACTTTTTCAGGGAGGGCCTAACTATGGCTACACCTTC
J: TRBJ2-1; V: TRBV7-7; D: TRBD2; size: -; CDR3: CASSQGLAGAYNEQFF; DNA: TGTGCTAGCAGCCAGGGACTAGCGGGAGCCTACAATGAGCAGTTCTTC
J: TRBJ1-1; V: TRBV5-1; D: -; size: many; CDR3: CASSLQGYTEAFF; DNA: TGTGCCAGCAGCCTACAGGGTTACACTGAAGCTTTCTTT
J: TRBJ1-2; V: TRBV12-3/TRBV12-4; D: -; size: few; CDR3: CASSPGGFYGYTF; DNA: TGTGCCAGCAGTCCCGGGGGGTTTTATGGCTACACCTTC
J: TRBJ2-3; V: TRBV6-1; D: -; size: many; CDR3: CASRPQRASTDTQYF; DNA: TGTGCCAGCAGACCCCAGAGGGCTAGCACAGATACGCAGTATTTT
J: TRBJ2-2; V: TRBV15; D: -; size: many; CDR3: CATSRDKQSRELFF; DNA: TGTGCCACCAGCAGAGATAAGCAATCGAGGGAGCTGTTTTTT
J: TRBJ1-1; V: TRBV5-1; D: -; size: -; CDR3: CASSLSLGPNTEAFF; DNA: TGCGCCAGCAGCTTAAGTCTGGGGCCGAACACTGAAGCTTTCTTT
J: TRBJ2-1; V: TRBV10-2; D: -; size: -; CDR3: CASRVWTNYNEQFF; DNA: TGCGCCAGCAGGGTTTGGACTAACTACAATGAGCAGTTCTTC
J: TRBJ2-4; V: TRBV20-1; D: -; size: many; CDR3: CSVSPGTKNIQYF; DNA: TGCAGCGTTTCTCCGGGGACCAAAAACATTCAGTACTTC
J: TRBJ2-1; V: TRBV7-9; D: TRBD1; size: -; CDR3: CATRQGRLGEQFF; DNA: TGTGCCACCCGACAGGGGAGGTTGGGGGAGCAGTTCTTC
J: TRBJ2-6; V: TRBV6-1; D: -; size: many; CDR3: CASTTGTSGANVLTF; DNA: TGTGCCAGCACCACAGGGACCTCTGGGGCCAACGTCCTGACTTTC
J: TRBJ2-1; V: TRBV12-3/TRBV12-4; D: -; size: many; CDR3: CASSDPRDLYNEQFF; DNA: TGTGCCAGCAGTGACCCCCGGGACCTCTACAATGAGCAGTTCTTC
J: TRBJ1-2; V: TRBV12-3/TRBV12-4; D: -; size: many; CDR3: CASQSQNNYGYTF; DNA: TGTGCCAGTCAGTCTCAGAATAACTATGGCTACACCTTC
J: TRBJ1-4; V: TRBV15; D: TRBD1; size: many; CDR3: CATSRGTGRTNEKLFF; DNA: TGTGCCACCAGCAGAGGGACAGGGCGAACTAATGAAAAACTGTTTTTT
J: TRBJ2-7; V: TRBV11-3; D: TRBD1; size: many; CDR3: CASSKTGGPREQYF; DNA: TGTGCCAGCAGCAAAACAGGGGGCCCACGCGAGCAGTACTTC
J: TRBJ1-5; V: TRBV20-1; D: -; size: -; CDR3: CSARDSINQPQHF; DNA: TGCAGTGCTAGAGATTCCATTAATCAGCCCCAGCATTTT
J: TRBJ2-1; V: TRBV6-2/TRBV6-3; D: TRBD1; size: few; CDR3: CASSYRGQGARGQFF; DNA: TGTGCCAGCAGTTATAGGGGACAGGGGGCGAGGGGGCAGTTCTTC
J: TRBJ2-1; V: TRBV5-1; D: TRBD2; size: once; CDR3: CASSLLAADNEQFF; DNA: TGCGCCAGCAGCCTACTAGCGGCTGACAATGAGCAGTTCTTC
J: TRBJ2-3; V: TRBV11-2; D: TRBD2; size: -; CDR3: CASRKQGLAGPTGTQYF; DNA: TGTGCCAGCAGGAAGCAGGGACTAGCGGGACCGACAGGTACGCAGTATTTT
J: TRBJ1-1; V: TRBV28; D: -; size: many; CDR3: CASKQQGRVAFF; DNA: TGTGCCAGCAAACAACAGGGTCGGGTAGCTTTCTTT
J: TRBJ2-3; V: TRBV27; D: -; size: many; CDR3: CASTFTGTDTQYF; DNA: TGTGCCAGCACCTTTACGGGGACAGATACGCAGTATTTT
J: TRBJ2-2; V: TRBV5-1; D: TRBD2; size: few; CDR3: CASSPASGRPGELFF; DNA: TGCGCCAGCAGCCCTGCTAGCGGGAGGCCCGGGGAGCTGTTTTTT
J: TRBJ2-3; V: TRBV4-1; D: -; size: few; CDR3: CASSQDGVGDTQYF; DNA: TGCGCCAGCAGCCAAGATGGGGTGGGAGATACGCAGTATTTT
J: TRBJ2-1; V: TRBV11-1; D: TRBD1; size: many; CDR3: CASSRGQGEVGEQFF; DNA: TGTGCCAGCAGCCGAGGACAGGGGGAAGTCGGTGAGCAGTTCTTC
J: TRBJ1-3; V: TRBV30; D: -; size: few; CDR3: CAWKILGNTIYF; DNA: TGTGCCTGGAAAATCTTAGGAAACACCATATATTTT
J: TRBJ2-5; V: TRBV5-8; D: TRBD1; size: many; CDR3: CASSPDRAFQETQYF; DNA: TGTGCCAGCAGCCCAGACAGGGCCTTCCAAGAGACCCAGTACTTC